This T cell receptor (beta chain) was retrieved from a study of blood T cells in healthy people across ages. This clonotype came up a few times. V dropped 0 bases and J dropped 2 bases, with 13 bases sitting between them. The CDR3 is made up of 16 amino acids. Looked up from germline, CDR1 is LGHDT and CDR2 is YNNKEL (reference sequence). A second PCR, run for about 7 to 11 cycles, used a sample-barcoded 5' primer plus a J-beta primer mix. TCRdb itself ran the 5' RACE reads through MiXCR, one entry per CDR3 protein. The table records about 690,000 distinct CDR3 sequences, approximately 40% of them present only once.

The specimen sequenced was blood. This sequence was found in a man at least 80 years old in good health. The chain uses TRBV3-1 and TRBJ2-5; D gene unclear. CDR3 coding DNA: TGTGCCAGCAGCCAAGAAGGCTCACCGTATCAAGAGACCCAGTACTTC. It specifies CASSQEGSPYQETQYF.